These 22 T cell receptor beta chains originate from one sample sequenced in a study of T cell responses to AZD1222 COVID-19 vaccine. Using immunoSEQ multiplex PCR, the repertoire was profiled, and TCRdb retains in-frame clones only, with some absent. The table shows roughly 130,000 clones, with over 85% occurring only once. Sequenced here: peripheral blood, sampled 28 days after the second AZD1222 dose. The receptor set was obtained from an adult who received the AZD1222 COVID-19 vaccine.

V gene TRBV29-1 combines with J gene TRBJ2-4, with a weak D call TRBD2 (6 bases). Germline V gene data show CDR1 as SQVTM and CDR2 as ANQGSEA. The ends were cut back, 7 bases at V and 1 base at J, with 17 bases in the middle. This CDR3 is built from 15 residues. For the CDR3, the DNA is TGCAGCGCCCAGGAGGGGAGTTGGGCCAAAAACATTCAGTACTTC. This encodes CSAQEGSWAKNIQYF.

The gene calls are TRBV5-1 and TRBJ1-1, with D uncertain. CDR1 is SGHRS and CDR2 is YFSETQ in the germline V gene. V lost 2 bases, J lost 0 bases, and 8 bases lay in between. The CDR3 runs to 14 residues. Here the CDR3 reads CASSFNTMNTEAFF. The CDR3 nucleotides read TGCGCCAGCAGCTTTAATACGATGAACACTGAAGCTTTCTTT.

This clone was counted once. This chain joins TRBV12-3 or TRBV12-4 and TRBJ2-1; D is unclear. The CDR3 extends over 12 amino acids. V lost 6 bases and J lost 8, with 11 bases in between. The CDR3 is CASSPRGDEQFF. The CDR3 DNA reads as TGTGCCAGCAGCCCCCGTGGTGATGAGCAGTTCTTC.

This clone showed up just a few times. J is TRBJ2-7 and V is TRBV7-2; D may be TRBD2 (7 bases). Germline V gene sequence: CDR1 SGHTA, CDR2 FQGNSA. V was trimmed by 5 bases and J by 1 base, leaving 15 bases between them. The CDR3 has 15 residues. The CDR3 sequence: CASSPGGRNSYEQYF. The CDR3 DNA follows: TGTGCCAGCAGCCCCGGGGGGCGAAATTCCTACGAGCAGTACTTC.

The chain carries TRBV9 and TRBJ1-6, with 7 bases identical to TRBD1. From germline, CDR1 is SGDLS and CDR2 YYNGEE. The length of the CDR3 is 14 residues. Germline trimming cut 6 bases from V and 6 bases from J; bases unmatched to any gene: 6. CDR3 bases: TGTGCCAGCAACCTAGGGGACAGTAATTCACCCCTCCACTTT. Amino acids: CASNLGDSNSPLHF. The whole variable domain, filled in from reference TRBV9 and TRBJ1-6, reads DSGVTQTPKHLITATGQRVTLRCSPRSGDLSVYWYQQSLDQGLQFLIQYYNGEERAKGNILERFSAQQFPDLHSELNLSSLELGDSALYFCASNLGDSNSPLHFGNGTRLTVT.

This clone was found once. The chain employs TRBV25-1 and TRBJ1-2; D call uncertain. V gave up 1 base and J gave up 2 bases, with 8 bases separating them. CDR3 size: 14 residues. Germline values: CDR1 MGHDK, CDR2 SYGVNS. The CDR3, as DNA: TGTGCCAGCAGTGAATTCGGAGGGAACTATGGCTACACCTTC. Encoded protein: CASSEFGGNYGYTF.

V is TRBV5-1 and J is TRBJ1-5; D is uncertain. This CDR3 is 14 amino acids long. The V gene lost 0 bases and the J gene lost 4 bases, with 8 bases spanning the gap. Germline V gene data show CDR1 as SGHRS and CDR2 as YFSETQ. The CDR3 coding sequence is TGCGCCAGCAGCTTGGTTCCGGGGAATCAGCCCCAGCATTTT. Protein sequence: CASSLVPGNQPQHF.

V is TRBV29-1 and J is TRBJ1-1; 7 nucleotides align to TRBD1. Germline assignment: CDR1 SQVTM and CDR2 ANQGSEA. J lost 1 base, V lost 1 base, and 6 bases had no gene match. This CDR3 is built from 15 residues. The CDR3 reads CSVEGATGRNTEAFF. The CDR3 DNA reads TGCAGCGTTGAAGGGGCGACAGGGAGGAACACTGAAGCTTTCTTT.

V is TRBV14 and J is TRBJ2-1, with 7 bases matching TRBD2. The CDR3 has 16 amino acids. J gave up 4 bases and V 5 bases, and 11 bases lay outside the gene matches. In germline, CDR1 is SGHDN, CDR2 FVKESK. The DNA of the CDR3 is TGTGCCAGCAGCTTGCAAGCGGGATTGGTGTACAATGAGCAGTTCTTC. Protein: CASSLQAGLVYNEQFF. Filled out from reference TRBV14 and TRBJ2-1, the complete variable domain reads EAGVTQFPSHSVIEKGQTVTLRCDPISGHDNLYWYRRVMGKEIKFLLHFVKESKQDESGMPNNRFLAERTGGTYSTLKVQPAELEDSGVYFCASSLQAGLVYNEQFFGPGTRLTVL.

The J gene is TRBJ1-2, the V gene TRBV24-1; weak D call: TRBD1 (5 bases). With 5 bases removed from V and 0 bases from J, the gap between germline ends came to 9 bases. CDR1 and CDR2 (germline): KGHDR, SFDVKD. There are 14 residues in the CDR3. In DNA form, the CDR3 reads TGTGCCACCAGTGCGGGGGAGCCTAACTATGGCTACACCTTC. Translation gives CATSAGEPNYGYTF.

The gene calls are TRBV28 and TRBJ2-7, with TRBD1 identical over 9 bases. Looked up from germline, CDR1 is MDHEN and CDR2 is SYDVKM. With 4 bases clipped from V and 3 bases from J, the junction kept 7 bases outside the gene matches. The CDR3 is 15 amino acids. CDR3: CASSSHGTGIYEQYF. DNA for the CDR3: TGTGCCAGCAGTTCCCACGGGACAGGGATCTACGAGCAGTACTTC. Looking up the rest from reference TRBV28 and TRBJ2-7 gives the full variable domain: DVKVTQSSRYLVKRTGEKVFLECVQDMDHENMFWYRQDPGLGLRLIYFSYDVKMKEKGDIPEGYSVSREKKERFSLILESASTNQTSMYLCASSSHGTGIYEQYFGPGTRLTVT.

DNA of the CDR3: TGTGCCACCAGCAGACAGGGTTCAACTAATGAAAAACTGTTTTTT. Its protein is CATSRQGSTNEKLFF. The rearrangement joins TRBV15 to TRBJ1-4; D might be TRBD1 (5 bases). V shed 2 bases and J shed 0 bases, with 7 bases lying between them. This CDR3 region has 15 residues. Germline-derived CDR1 and CDR2 are LNHNV and YYDKDF (reference sequence).

This clone was seen once. This chain uses TRBV19 with TRBJ1-5; D is uncertain. This CDR3 spans 13 amino acids. Germline V gives CDR1 LNHDA, CDR2 SQIVND (reference sequence). V was pared by 5 bases and J by 8 bases, with 13 bases between. CDR3 DNA sequence: TGTGCCAGTAGTGGCTCGATTCGTGAGCCCCAGCATTTT. This translates into CASSGSIREPQHF.

J is TRBJ2-7 and V is TRBV6-1, with D possibly TRBD1 on 5 matching bases. The CDR3 runs 15 residues. The V and J ends lost 0 bases and 3 bases respectively, with 12 bases between them. Germline V gene sequence: CDR1 MNHNS, CDR2 SASEGT. The CDR3 reads CASSEAGGGHYEQYF. CDR3 nucleotide sequence: TGTGCCAGCAGTGAAGCGGGTGGCGGACACTACGAGCAGTACTTC.

This clone was seen once. The chain employs TRBV27 and TRBJ2-7; a possible D gene is TRBD2 (6 bases). Germline V gives CDR1 MNHEY, CDR2 SMNVEV (reference sequence). The CDR3 consists of 14 residues. V was pared by 6 bases and J by 2 bases, with 14 bases between. DNA of the CDR3: TGTGCCAGCAGACTAGCTTTTCCAGCCTACGAGCAGTACTTC. This translates into CASRLAFPAYEQYF.

The chain employs TRBV28 and TRBJ2-7; 8 nucleotides line up with TRBD1. The V gene's germline CDR1 is MDHEN and CDR2 SYDVKM. V gave up 4 bases and J gave up 5 bases; unmatched junction bases: 7. CDR3 size: 14 residues. CDR3 DNA: TGTGCCAGCAGTTCCGGACAGGGCGTACACGAGCAGTACTTC. As protein: CASSSGQGVHEQYF.

The CDR3 coding sequence is TGCGCCAGCAGCTGGGGTGGGTCAACGAACACCGGGGAGCTGTTTTTT. Its translation is CASSWGGSTNTGELFF. The genes are TRBV5-1 and TRBJ2-2, with unresolved D. The germline V and J ends were trimmed by 3 bases and 0 bases, with 12 bases remaining between them. The CDR3 contains 16 residues. In germline, CDR1 is SGHRS, CDR2 YFSETQ.

The chain has TRBV5-1 and TRBJ1-1, with a possible D match to TRBD1 (6 bases). V was trimmed by 3 bases and J by 3 bases, leaving 12 bases between them. CDR3 length: 14 residues. Germline V gene data show CDR1 as SGHRS and CDR2 as YFSETQ. CDR3 sequence: CASSSRTAHTEAFF. The CDR3 nucleotides read TGCGCCAGCAGCTCACGGACAGCCCACACTGAAGCTTTCTTT.

CDR3 in amino acids: CASSILQGRGQPQHF. The DNA of the CDR3 is TGTGCCAGTAGTATTCTACAGGGGCGGGGTCAGCCCCAGCATTTT. The chain recombines TRBV19 with TRBJ1-5; TRBD1 aligns across 7 bases. Germline trimming cut 3 bases from V and 6 bases from J; bases unmatched to any gene: 8. The CDR3 runs to 15 residues. The germline V gene has CDR1 LNHDA and CDR2 SQIVND (reference sequence). The full variable domain, completed using reference TRBV19 and TRBJ1-5, is DGGITQSPKYLFRKEGQNVTLSCEQNLNHDAMYWYRQDPGQGLRLIYYSQIVNDFQKGDIAEGYSVSREKKESFPLTVTSAQKNPTAFYLCASSILQGRGQPQHFGDGTRLSIL.

CDR3 residues: CASSLGTSTDTQYF. CDR3 DNA sequence: TGTGCCAGCAGCCTCGGGACTTCCACAGATACGCAGTATTTT. The rearrangement links TRBV3-1 (or the pseudogene TRBV3-2) to TRBJ2-3, with D possibly TRBD2 on 6 matching bases. The CDR3 runs to 14 residues. Per germline, CDR1 LGHDT and CDR2 YNNKEL (reference sequence). The ends were cut back, 4 bases at V and 2 bases at J, with 10 bases in the middle.

This chain connects TRBV6-1 to TRBJ1-3; TRBD1 matches 7 bases. Unmatched junction bases numbered 9, after V lost 4 bases and J lost 3 bases. CDR3 length: 16 amino acids. Germline CDR1 MNHNS, CDR2 SASEGT. Written as DNA, the CDR3 is TGTGCCAGCAGTGGGGGACAGTATTTTCGTGGAAACACCATATATTTT. As protein: CASSGGQYFRGNTIYF.

This chain joins TRBV11-2 and TRBJ1-3; D not resolved. CDR1 SGHAT and CDR2 FQNNGV come from the germline V gene. Between the trimmed V and J ends, which lost 1 base and 0 bases, there was a span of 7 bases. The CDR3 totals 15 residues. CDR3 DNA: TGTGCCAGCAGCTTAGGGAGGCTCTCTGGAAACACCATATATTTT. Translated, it gives CASSLGRLSGNTIYF.